This T cell receptor (beta chain) is drawn from a study of T cells in Graves' hyperthyroidism and ophthalmopathy. Overall study findings and caveats: Clonotypes that were expanded in thyroid above 0.001 mostly appeared in blood too.

The authors deemed Graves' hyperthyroidism stable absent ophthalmopathy progression within 18 months. Diagnostic decisions used clinical symptoms, serum thyroxine and TRAb, thyroid ultrasound and orbital computed tomography. RNA transcripts provided the source from which TCR beta CDR3 regions were amplified. A first-round RT-PCR of the TCR CDR3 used the HTBI primer set. TCRdb analysed the multiplex PCR reads with MiXCR anew, one entry per CDR3 protein. The table records 340,000 or so distinct CDR3 sequences, around 23% of them present only once. Per germline, CDR1 DFQATT and CDR2 SNEGSKA (reference sequence). Trimming stripped 3 bases from V and 5 bases from J, with 14 bases between. The CDR3 is made up of 14 amino acids. Regarding this clonotype: Its specificity is not known. This may be a read error: a much more frequent sequence differs by one nucleotide.

The receptor comes from a woman aged 50 to 65 with Graves' hyperthyroidism. The material sequenced was blood. This chain joins TRBV20-1 and TRBJ2-1; D might be TRBD2 (7 bases). This chain's CDR3 is CSARGAGGHNEQFF. In DNA form, the CDR3 reads TGCAGTGCTAGGGGGGCCGGGGGGCACAATGAGCAGTTCTTC.